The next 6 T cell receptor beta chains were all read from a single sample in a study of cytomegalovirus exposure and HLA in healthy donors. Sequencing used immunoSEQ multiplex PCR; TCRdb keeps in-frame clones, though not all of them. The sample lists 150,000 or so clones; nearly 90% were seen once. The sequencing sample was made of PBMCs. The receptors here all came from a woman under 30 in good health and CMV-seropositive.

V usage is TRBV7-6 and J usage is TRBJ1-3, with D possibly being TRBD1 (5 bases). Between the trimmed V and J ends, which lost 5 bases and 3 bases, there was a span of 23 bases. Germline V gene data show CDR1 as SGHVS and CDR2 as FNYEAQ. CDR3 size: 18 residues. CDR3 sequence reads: CASSPGEVEGNFGNTIYF. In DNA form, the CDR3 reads TGTGCCAGCAGCCCGGGGGAGGTCGAGGGAAACTTTGGAAACACCATATATTTT.

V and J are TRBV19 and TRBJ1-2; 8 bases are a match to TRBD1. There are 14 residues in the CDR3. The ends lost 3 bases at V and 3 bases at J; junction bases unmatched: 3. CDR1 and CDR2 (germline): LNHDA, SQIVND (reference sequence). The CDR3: CASSMDRDYYGYTF. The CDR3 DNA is TGTGCCAGTAGTATGGACAGGGATTACTATGGCTACACCTTC.

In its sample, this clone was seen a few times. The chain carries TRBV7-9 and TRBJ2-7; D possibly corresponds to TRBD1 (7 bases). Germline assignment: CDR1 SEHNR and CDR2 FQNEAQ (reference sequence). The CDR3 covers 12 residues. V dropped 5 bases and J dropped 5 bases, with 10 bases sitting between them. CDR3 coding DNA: TGTGCCAGCAGCCCAGGGGGGAACGAGCAGTACTTC. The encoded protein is CASSPGGNEQYF.

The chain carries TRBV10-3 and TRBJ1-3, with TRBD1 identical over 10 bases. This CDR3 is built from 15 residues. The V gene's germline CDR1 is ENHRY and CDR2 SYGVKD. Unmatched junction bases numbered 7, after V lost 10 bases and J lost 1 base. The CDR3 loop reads CATLTGGLSGNTIYF. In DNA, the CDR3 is TGTGCCACGCTGACAGGGGGCTTATCTGGAAACACCATATATTTT.

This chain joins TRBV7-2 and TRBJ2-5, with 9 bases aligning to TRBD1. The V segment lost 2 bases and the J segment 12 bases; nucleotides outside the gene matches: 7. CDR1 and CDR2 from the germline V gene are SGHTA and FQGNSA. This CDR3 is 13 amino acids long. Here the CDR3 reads CASSLYRDRVKYF. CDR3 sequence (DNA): TGTGCCAGCAGCTTATACCGGGACAGGGTAAAGTACTTC.

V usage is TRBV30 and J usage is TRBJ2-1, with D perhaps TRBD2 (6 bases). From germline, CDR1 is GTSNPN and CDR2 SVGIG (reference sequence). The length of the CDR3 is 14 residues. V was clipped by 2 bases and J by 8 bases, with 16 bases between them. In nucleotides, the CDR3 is TGTGCCTGGAGTATCCGGGACTCTTTGGATGAGCAGTTCTTC. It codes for CAWSIRDSLDEQFF.